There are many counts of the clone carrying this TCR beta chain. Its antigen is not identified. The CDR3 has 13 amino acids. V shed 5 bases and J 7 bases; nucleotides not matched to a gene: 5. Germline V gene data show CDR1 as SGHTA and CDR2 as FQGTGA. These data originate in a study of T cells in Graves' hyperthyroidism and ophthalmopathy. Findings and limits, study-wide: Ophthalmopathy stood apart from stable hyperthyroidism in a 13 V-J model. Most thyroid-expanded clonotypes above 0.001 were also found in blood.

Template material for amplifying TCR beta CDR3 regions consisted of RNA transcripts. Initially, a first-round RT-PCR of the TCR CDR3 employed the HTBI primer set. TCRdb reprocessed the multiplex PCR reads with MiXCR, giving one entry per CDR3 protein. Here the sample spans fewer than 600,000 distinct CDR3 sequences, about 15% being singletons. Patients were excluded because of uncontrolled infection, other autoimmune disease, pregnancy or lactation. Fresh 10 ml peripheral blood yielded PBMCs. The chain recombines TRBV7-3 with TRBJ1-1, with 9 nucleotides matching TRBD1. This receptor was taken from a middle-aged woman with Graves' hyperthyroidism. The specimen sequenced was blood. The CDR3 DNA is TGTGCCAGCAGCATAGACAGGGGGGATGAAGCTTTCTTT. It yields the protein CASSIDRGDEAFF.